This T cell receptor (beta chain) comes out of a study of T cells in Graves' hyperthyroidism and ophthalmopathy. Authors of the study amplified TCR beta CDR3 regions from RNA transcripts. The HTBI set primed first-round TCR CDR3 RT-PCR. TCRdb redid the calling of the multiplex PCR reads with MiXCR, one entry per CDR3 protein. The table lists a few hundred thousand distinct CDR3 sequences, approximately 13% of them singletons. Trimming pared 5 bases from V and 7 bases from J, leaving 12 bases between. CDR3 length: 14 residues. Germline CDR1 and CDR2: MNHEY and SVGEGT. This TCR was recovered from a man aged 30-40 years with Graves' hyperthyroidism that later progressed to Graves' ophthalmopathy. Sequenced material: blood. The chain joins TRBV6-2 or TRBV6-3 to TRBJ1-6, with D perhaps TRBD1 (5 bases). The CDR3: CASSPGFTNSPLHF. The CDR3 nucleotides read TGTGCCAGCAGTCCAGGGTTCACCAATTCACCCCTCCACTTT.